This T cell receptor (beta chain) appears in the sequencing data of a study of cytomegalovirus exposure and HLA in healthy donors. Whole-study findings and limits: The classifier, whose performance was assessed in both the original and validation cohorts, reportedly diagnosed cytomegalovirus status with high specificity and sensitivity. Equally common other TCR beta chains were less clonally expanded than HLA-associated ones, a later analysis found. It was reported in a later analysis that an Asian-associated ancestry cluster showed fewer N-insertions than the roughly 660-donor mean.

Per the germline V gene, CDR1 is LNHDA and CDR2 is SQIVND (reference sequence). The CDR3 covers 14 residues. V dropped 4 bases and J dropped 6; count of bases not matched to a gene: 9. Primers: 60 Vbeta forward and 13 Jbeta reverse. Clones were sequenced by immunoSEQ multiplex PCR, and TCRdb holds only the in-frame ones, with some missing. This table has some 100,000 clones, approximately 70% appearing once. On this clone: Its target is unknown.

Sequencing used PBMCs. This receptor was identified in a woman between 18 and 29 years old in good health and CMV-seropositive. This chain joins TRBV19 and TRBJ2-7, with TRBD2 matching 7 bases. CDR3 region: CASSKGGLEGEQYF. CDR3 DNA sequence: TGTGCCAGTAGTAAAGGTGGACTAGAGGGCGAGCAGTACTTC.